The source of this TCR beta chain is a study of beta chain features in type 1 diabetes. General study results and limits: Patients' naive, central memory and regulatory TCRB repertoires appeared more alike than those of healthy donors. The VDJ junctions of type 1 diabetes patients carried fewer insertions and more deletions. A moderate, significant TCRB CDR3 shortening appeared in type 1 diabetes across four CD4+ subsets.

Reverse transcribing all isolated RNA meant expressed TCRB transcripts were sequenced. Produced via immunoSEQ multiplex PCR; TCRdb's table is partial and in-frame only. The sample has about 150,000 clones, roughly 9% seen once. This clone was counted between two and nine times. What it binds is not known. J lost 6 bases, V lost 4 bases, and 12 bases had no gene match. CDR1 LNHNV and CDR2 YYDKDF come from the germline V gene (reference sequence). CDR3 size: 16 residues. A heparinised blood draw that averaged roughly 120 mL was obtained once from each donor. Without exception, sorted populations had purity beyond 98%.

This clonotype originated in a woman aged 25 to 39 with type 1 diabetes. The J gene is TRBJ2-5, the V gene TRBV15, with 9 positions matching TRBD1. Sequences were obtained from central memory CD4+ T cells from blood. CDR3: CATSTWGQGQEKTQYF. The CDR3 bases are TGTGCCACCAGCACCTGGGGACAGGGACAAGAGAAGACCCAGTACTTC.